These 15 T cell receptor beta chains were sequenced from one sample in a study of cytomegalovirus exposure and HLA in healthy donors. The PCR used 60 Vbeta and 13 Jbeta primers. The method was immunoSEQ multiplex PCR; TCRdb's version includes in-frame clones alone and lacks a portion of them. The profile shows under 200,000 clones, over 70% of them singletons. Material: PBMCs. The receptors were sampled from a woman in her fifties or sixties in good health and CMV-seronegative.

The chain has TRBV11-3 and TRBJ1-1; D may be TRBD1 (6 bases). From germline, CDR1 is SGHNT and CDR2 YENEEA. There are 15 residues in the CDR3. Trimming left V 1 base short and J 4 bases short, with 13 bases between. CDR3 sequence (DNA): TGTGCCAGCAGCTTAGGGGGGCAGCGTAGCACTGAAGCTTTCTTT. It codes for CASSLGGQRSTEAFF.

The V and J genes are TRBV2 and TRBJ2-4; 8 bases agree with TRBD1. The CDR3 is 14 amino acids. CDR1 SNHLY and CDR2 FYNNEI come from the germline V gene. With V trimmed by 7 bases and J by 0 bases, 2 bases remained unmatched. The CDR3 spells CASKDRVAKNIQYF. The CDR3 DNA is TGTGCCAGCAAGGACAGGGTAGCCAAAAACATTCAGTACTTC.

The chain couples TRBV19 to TRBJ1-1; D not certain. V lost 1 base, J lost 4 bases, and 19 bases lay in between. Germline V CDR1 and CDR2: LNHDA, SQIVND (reference sequence). The CDR3 is made up of 17 amino acids. CDR3 DNA: TGTGCCAGTAGTATAGCGGCGGGCAGAACGTTAGGCACTGAAGCTTTCTTT. It codes for CASSIAAGRTLGTEAFF.

The genes are TRBV7-6 and TRBJ2-7, with a weak D call TRBD1 (5 bases). V shed 0 bases and J shed 7 bases, with 10 bases lying between them. The CDR3 spans 13 residues. The germline V gene has CDR1 SGHVS and CDR2 FNYEAQ. The CDR3 nucleotides are TGTGCCAGCAGCTTAGCGGGGCCCGGGGAGCAGTACTTC. This encodes CASSLAGPGEQYF.

This clone has just a few counts. The chain couples TRBV20-1 to TRBJ1-2; 7 bases are shared with TRBD1. The CDR3 has 11 amino acids. Germline V gives CDR1 DFQATT, CDR2 SNEGSKA (reference sequence). J was trimmed by 8 bases and V by 7 bases; bases with no gene match: 7. The CDR3 DNA reads as TGCAGTGTTGAGACAGGGAGGGGCTACACCTTC. Translating gives CSVETGRGYTF.

The genes are TRBV10-3 and TRBJ2-7, with D unclear. The CDR3 loop spans 14 amino acids. The V end lost 6 bases, the J end lost 0 bases, and 12 bases lay between the germline ends. Germline CDR1 reads ENHRY; CDR2 reads SYGVKD. The CDR3 loop is CAISRVNSSYEQYF. DNA of the CDR3: TGTGCCATCAGCCGAGTTAACAGCTCCTACGAGCAGTACTTC.

A single count supports this clone. The chain joins TRBV5-1 to TRBJ2-3; possibly TRBD1 for D (5 bases). V dropped 1 base and J dropped 2 bases, with 11 bases sitting between them. From germline, CDR1 is SGHRS and CDR2 YFSETQ. CDR3 length: 15 amino acids. CDR3: CASSLWGRVTDTQYF. DNA for the CDR3: TGCGCCAGCAGCTTGTGGGGCAGAGTCACAGATACGCAGTATTTT. The variable domain in full, completed from reference TRBV5-1 and TRBJ2-3, reads KAGVTQTPRYLIKTRGQQVTLSCSPISGHRSVSWYQQTPGQGLQFLFEYFSETQRNKGNFPGRFSGRQFSNSRSEMNVSTLELGDSALYLCASSLWGRVTDTQYFGPGTRLTVL.

This rearrangement joins TRBV5-6 to TRBJ1-1, with a possible D match to TRBD1 (6 bases). This CDR3 is 15 amino acids long. V lost 1 base, J lost 0 bases, and 10 bases lay in between. Germline values: CDR1 SGHDT, CDR2 YYEEEE. The CDR3 DNA reads as TGTGCCAGCAGCTTGACCACAGGGATGAACACTGAAGCTTTCTTT. This sequence encodes CASSLTTGMNTEAFF.

The chain couples TRBV19 to TRBJ2-3; D not certain. Germline V CDR1 and CDR2: LNHDA, SQIVND (reference sequence). The CDR3 has 14 amino acids. Trimming shortened V by 3 bases and J by 0 bases, and 7 bases separated the two germline ends. The CDR3 nucleotides read TGTGCCAGTAGTATGACACTGAGCACAGATACGCAGTATTTT. It specifies CASSMTLSTDTQYF.

The rearrangement uses TRBV27 and TRBJ2-3; unclear D gene. The CDR3 runs 13 residues. Trimming removed 0 bases at V and 6 bases at J, with 7 bases between. Germline V gives CDR1 MNHEY, CDR2 SMNVEV (reference sequence). CDR3 loop: CASSLSSEDTQYF. In DNA form, the CDR3 reads TGTGCCAGCAGTTTATCGTCGGAGGATACGCAGTATTTT.

This clone was seen a single time. The V and J genes are TRBV2 and TRBJ2-5; D gene uncertain. The CDR3 covers 13 residues. The V gene lost 7 bases and the J gene lost 8 bases, with 17 bases spanning the gap. CDR1 SNHLY and CDR2 FYNNEI come from the germline V gene. CDR3 sequence reads: CASIPGLSQTQYF. In DNA, the CDR3 is TGTGCCAGCATCCCGGGTCTTTCTCAAACCCAGTACTTC.

This sequence joins TRBV4-3 and TRBJ1-3, with D uncertain. The germline gives CDR1 LGHNA, CDR2 YSLEER. The CDR3 has 16 amino acids. V was clipped by 3 bases and J by 0 bases, with 12 bases between them. The CDR3 is CASSQLGGSSGNTIYF. Written as DNA, the CDR3 is TGCGCCAGCAGCCAGTTGGGAGGTAGCTCTGGAAACACCATATATTTT.

The V and J genes are TRBV30 and TRBJ2-3; 7 bases line up with TRBD2. CDR1 and CDR2 from the germline V gene are GTSNPN and SVGIG (reference sequence). This CDR3 is 13 amino acids long. The V gene end was trimmed by 3 bases and the J gene end by 4 bases; junction bases not matched to a gene: 4. In DNA form, the CDR3 reads TGTGCCTGGAGGGGAGGGAGCCCAGATACGCAGTATTTT. This sequence encodes CAWRGGSPDTQYF.

This clone was seen a single time. CDR3 loop: CASSPAGGGFYGYTF. The CDR3, as DNA: TGTGCCAGCAGTCCCGCGGGGGGCGGGTTCTATGGCTACACCTTC. The chain combines TRBV27 with TRBJ1-2; possible D gene TRBD1, 6 bases. Germline CDR1 reads MNHEY; CDR2 reads SMNVEV (reference sequence). Trimming took off 5 bases at V and 4 bases at J, with 17 bases between the two ends. This CDR3 region has 15 residues.

V is TRBV10-3 and J is TRBJ2-3; TRBD2 agrees at 15 bases. Unmatched junction bases numbered 7, after V lost 0 bases and J lost 3 bases. The CDR3 is made up of 19 amino acids. The germline V gene encodes CDR1 ENHRY and CDR2 SYGVKD. CDR3 sequence (DNA): TGTGCCATCAGTGAGTCGATGGGACTAGCGGGGGGAGCGACAGATACGCAGTATTTT. Residues: CAISESMGLAGGATDTQYF.